The subject of this entry is one T cell receptor beta chain. The clone's antigen remains unknown. The input lacks base qualities; no much larger clone sits a single base away. TCR beta CDR3 regions were amplified from RNA transcripts. The TCR CDR3 was subjected to a first round of RT-PCR using the HTBI primer set and the Qiagen OneStep RT-PCR kit. Libraries were constructed in a second round of multiplex PCR, after which size selection and purification were carried out. Paired-end sequencing of the libraries was performed with 100 bp reads on an Illumina HiSeq2000. Per the original workflow: SOAPnuke was used to process the raw data, throwing out any read that contained adapters or uncalled bases, had a mean Phred below 15, or lacked an exact constant-primer or identifier match. COPE v1.2.5 was used to merge the high-quality paired reads, and each unique nucleotide sequence was defined as a clonotype. Clonotypes were aligned to IMGT TRBV, TRBD and TRBJ reference segments using MiTCR v1.1. Analysis was restricted to V-J combinations with a frequency above 0.0001, which covered roughly 99% of repertoires. The TCS score was defined as the ratio of F50 (clonal expansion) to E x V (chaos), calculated using BLOSUM62-based TCRdist between CDR3 peptides within each V-J. Welch's t-statistics and random forest reduced 500 to 650 V-J features to 13, which were used in a naive Bayes classifier (R e1071). TCRdb reprocessing: public reads trimmed at Q25 with fastp, clones called with MiXCR, in-frame beta chains kept. A single entry per CDR3 protein holds the most common genes and DNA from its merged rows. The V and J calls and clone size are TCRdb's, not the authors'. The sample table shows hundreds of thousands of distinct CDR3 sequences, and approximately 13% are seen once. The ten top clones hold around 23% of the sample.

Graves' hyperthyroidism was defined as stable when no progression to ophthalmopathy occurred over 18 months of follow-up. The hyperthyroidism patients were between 18 and 65 years old and newly diagnosed, with a disease duration of less than 2 months. Any patient with an uncontrolled infection, another autoimmune disease, pregnancy or lactation was excluded. Diagnoses were established on the basis of clinical symptoms, serum thyroxine and TRAb, thyroid ultrasound, and orbital computed tomography. PBMCs were separated from roughly 10 ml of fresh peripheral blood using Ficoll-Paque density gradient centrifugation. Total RNA was extracted with Trizol reagent, and quality was checked on an Agilent 2100 Bioanalyzer. As encoded in the germline V gene (reference sequence), CDR1 is DFQATT while CDR2 is SNEGSKA. V is cut by 3 bases and J by 0 bases, and the space between the germline ends is 12 bases. Spanning cysteine to phenylalanine, the CDR3 consists of 16 amino acids. The read is trimmed to its CDR3 DNA, 48 bases read in frame from base 1.

The sample originates from a study of T cells in Graves' hyperthyroidism and ophthalmopathy (dated by TCRdb to about 2019). At the level of the whole study: Peripheral blood was collected at initial diagnosis, before any treatment. To identify TCR V-J signatures that set the groups apart, the researchers used a discovery cohort of more than 95 patients, made up of 40 to 45 with Graves' ophthalmopathy and approximately 57 with stable Graves' hyperthyroidism. Once sampling was done, hyperthyroidism patients were given methimazole at a starting dose of 30 mg daily, whereas ophthalmopathy patients were given high-dose intravenous methylprednisolone. In about 6 Graves' hyperthyroidism patients, the study also compared T-cell repertoires from thyroid tissue with T-cell repertoires from blood. According to the paper, TCR Vbeta CDR3 sequencing was carried out on roughly 130 peripheral blood samples, which came from 40 to 45 ophthalmopathy, under 85 hyperthyroidism and roughly 17 progressor patients. The 100 discovery patients were randomly split 7:3 into training and test sets. An independent validation cohort of around 20 hyperthyroidism patients and 15 or so patients who later progressed to ophthalmopathy tested prospective prediction of ophthalmopathy.

The research as a whole found: In validation, the model predicted progression to ophthalmopathy with 60% to 71% sensitivity and over 72% specificity, a median of around 6.6 months before onset. Most expanded thyroid clonotypes (frequency above 0.001) were also detected in blood, a finding suggesting that blood repertoires may reflect thyroid immune responses. Ophthalmopathy was separated from stable hyperthyroidism by a 13 V-J signature model, with around 88% sensitivity and roughly 81% specificity obtained in cross-validation and 80%/75% obtained in testing. No statistical method was used to set the sample size in advance, and investigators knew the group allocation.

Recombination joined TRBV20-1 with TRBJ2-6; no confident D gene assignment can be made. What was sequenced was blood. The receptor comes from a woman aged 25 to 45 with Graves' hyperthyroidism. In nucleotide form, the sequence is TGCAGTGCTAGTGCTGGACGGCTCTCTGGGGCCAACGTCCTGACTTTC. The resulting protein is CSASAGRLSGANVLTF.